This entry lists 27 T cell receptor beta chains sequenced from one sample in a study of cytomegalovirus exposure and HLA in healthy donors. Both 60 Vbeta primers and 13 Jbeta primers went into the PCR. Method: immunoSEQ multiplex PCR; TCRdb's copy keeps in-frame clones and lacks some. The data contain 130,000 to 150,000 clones, 78% of them seen just once; the ten biggest clones take up 2.5% to 3.5%. Sequences were obtained from PBMCs. Receptors originate from a male donor in good health and CMV-seronegative.

The chain links TRBV11-3 to TRBJ2-3; 11 nucleotides align to TRBD2. Looked up from germline, CDR1 is SGHNT and CDR2 is YENEEA. Trimming took 5 bases from V and 1 from J; bases not matched to a gene: 5. The CDR3 extends over 16 amino acids. The DNA of the CDR3 is TGTGCCAGCAGCCGTACTAGCGGGAGTCGCACAGATACGCAGTATTTT. Its protein product is CASSRTSGSRTDTQYF.

J is TRBJ2-1 and V is TRBV7-9; unclear D gene. Germline loops: CDR1 SEHNR, CDR2 FQNEAQ (reference sequence). The ends were cut back, 5 bases at V and 15 bases at J, with 14 bases in the middle. The CDR3 is made up of 11 amino acids. For the CDR3, the DNA is TGTGCCAGCAGCCCGGGTAGTCTAGGGTTCTTC. Protein: CASSPGSLGFF.

The chain has TRBV14 and TRBJ2-1; 9 bases fit TRBD1. The germline CDR1 and CDR2 sequences are SGHDN and FVKESK. Trimming cost V 3 bases and J 7 bases; bases outside gene matches: 10. The CDR3 is made up of 16 amino acids. The CDR3 DNA sequence: TGTGCCAGCAGCCAGGGTGGGACAGGGTATTGGAATGAGCAGTTCTTC. This encodes CASSQGGTGYWNEQFF.

This clone was seen more than once but under ten times. This chain connects TRBV18 to TRBJ2-5; 9 positions agree with TRBD1. The CDR3 spans 16 residues. Germline CDR1 reads KGHSH; CDR2 reads LQKENI. V lost 4 bases, J lost 5 bases, and 11 bases stayed unmatched. The CDR3 DNA reads TGTGCCAGCTCACTACAGGCTCGGGGGACAGGGGAGACCCAGTACTTC. Translation: CASSLQARGTGETQYF.

This clone was recorded a few times. The V gene is TRBV6-6, the J gene TRBJ1-5; 8 bases match TRBD1. The germline CDR1 and CDR2 sequences are MNHNY and SVGAGI (reference sequence). The CDR3 is 15 amino acids. The junction had 2 bases not matched to a gene; V was cut back by 4 bases and J by 0 bases. Written as DNA, the CDR3 is TGTGCCAGCAGTTCGGGACAGGCTAGCAATCAGCCCCAGCATTTT. Translating it yields CASSSGQASNQPQHF.

J is TRBJ2-3 and V is TRBV5-1; 8 positions agree with TRBD1. The CDR3 contains 16 residues. V dropped 1 base and J dropped 1; count of bases not matched to a gene: 5. CDR1 and CDR2 (germline): SGHRS, YFSETQ. The CDR3 here is CASSLSLGQGTDTQYF. CDR3 bases: TGCGCCAGCAGCTTGTCTTTGGGACAGGGCACAGATACGCAGTATTTT.

The J gene is TRBJ1-1, the V gene TRBV18; TRBD1 might be the D (6 bases). CDR3 length equals 15 residues. With 3 bases removed from V and 0 bases from J, the gap between germline ends came to 11 bases. Germline loops: CDR1 KGHSH, CDR2 LQKENI. CDR3 DNA sequence: TGTGCCAGCTCACCCGTGGGACAAGTGAACACTGAAGCTTTCTTT. Protein: CASSPVGQVNTEAFF. The complete variable domain, with remaining parts taken from reference TRBV18 and TRBJ1-1, reads NAGVMQNPRHLVRRRGQEARLRCSPMKGHSHVYWYRQLPEEGLKFMVYLQKENIIDESGMPKERFSAEFPKEGPSILRIQQVVRGDSAAYFCASSPVGQVNTEAFFGQGTRLTVV.

V and J are TRBV7-9 and TRBJ1-5; no firm D call. Trimming removed 6 bases at V and 2 bases at J, with 11 bases between. Germline values: CDR1 SEHNR, CDR2 FQNEAQ (reference sequence). The CDR3 has 14 amino acids. CDR3 in amino acids: CASSYGEGNQPQHF. In DNA, the CDR3 is TGTGCCAGCAGTTATGGAGAGGGCAATCAGCCCCAGCATTTT.

The chain has TRBV7-2 and TRBJ2-7; the match to TRBD2 covers 10 bases. This CDR3 is built from 15 residues. V lost 0 bases, J lost 3 bases, and 2 bases stayed unmatched. CDR1 is SGHTA, CDR2 FQGNSA, per germline. The CDR3 bases are TGTGCCAGCAGCTTAGCTCTAGCGGGGGACTACGAGCAGTACTTC. Translating it yields CASSLALAGDYEQYF. Complete variable domain (other parts from reference TRBV7-2 and TRBJ2-7): GAGVSQSPSNKVTEKGKDVELRCDPISGHTALYWYRQSLGQGLEFLIYFQGNSAPDKSGLPSDRFSAERTGGSVSTLTIQRTQQEDSAVYLCASSLALAGDYEQYFGPGTRLTVT.

This clone has more than one count but fewer than ten. The gene calls are TRBV6-5 and TRBJ1-2, with D maybe TRBD1 (5 bases). Germline-derived CDR1 and CDR2 are MNHEY and SVGAGI. The germline V and J ends were trimmed by 4 bases and 7 bases, with 10 bases remaining between them. The CDR3 length is 12 residues. CDR3 coding DNA: TGTGCCAGCAGTTCTTTCGGGGGTGGCTACACCTTC. It specifies CASSSFGGGYTF.

This clone was detected once. This chain connects TRBV13 to TRBJ2-1; 9 bases align to TRBD2. The length of the CDR3 is 15 residues. V shed 5 bases and J 6 bases; nucleotides not matched to a gene: 8. Germline V gene sequence: CDR1 PRHDT, CDR2 FYEKMQ (reference sequence). The CDR3 DNA reads TGTGCCAGCAGCACGGGACTAGCTTGGACCAATGAGCAGTTCTTC. The encoded protein is CASSTGLAWTNEQFF.

The chain recombines TRBV11-3 with TRBJ1-3; 7 bases agree with TRBD1. The CDR3 has 15 residues. The germline V gene has CDR1 SGHNT and CDR2 YENEEA. V gave up 6 bases and J gave up 0 bases; unmatched junction bases: 5. CDR3 residues: CASSYRGSSGNTIYF. The CDR3 coding sequence is TGTGCCAGCAGTTACAGGGGAAGCTCTGGAAACACCATATATTTT.

This clone was seen once. The chain recombines TRBV6-1 with TRBJ1-5; D not certain. The V and J ends lost 4 bases and 1 base respectively, with 11 bases between them. The germline gives CDR1 MNHNS, CDR2 SASEGT. This CDR3 is built from 15 residues. Here the CDR3 DNA reads TGTGCCAGCAGTGCGGCGCGGGGAAGCAATCAGCCCCAGCATTTT. Translating it yields CASSAARGSNQPQHF.

J is TRBJ1-1 and V is TRBV5-8; 9 bases are a match to TRBD1. CDR3 length: 19 amino acids. Unmatched junction bases numbered 18, after V lost 3 bases and J lost 3 bases. Per germline, CDR1 SGHTS and CDR2 YDEGEE. The CDR3, as DNA: TGTGCCAGCAGCTCATTCACCGGGACAGGGATTCCTCTGGACACTGAAGCTTTCTTT. It is translated as CASSSFTGTGIPLDTEAFF.

The chain uses TRBV10-1 and TRBJ1-2; the D gene is possibly TRBD1 (5 bases). Trimming stripped 4 bases from V and 6 bases from J, with 12 bases between. Looked up from germline, CDR1 is WNHNN and CDR2 is SYGVQD (reference sequence). This CDR3 contains 13 residues. CDR3 in amino acids: CASSVRRGDGYTF. DNA of the CDR3: TGCGCCAGCAGTGTAAGAAGGGGCGATGGCTACACCTTC.

Here the CDR3 DNA reads TGTGCCAGCAGGAATATCGGGACTTCCCTTTCCTACGAGCAGTACTTC. As protein: CASRNIGTSLSYEQYF. V usage is TRBV27 and J usage is TRBJ2-7; tentatively, D is TRBD2 (6 bases). This CDR3 has 16 residues. Germline V lookup: CDR1 MNHEY, CDR2 SMNVEV (reference sequence). Trimming left V 6 bases short and J 1 base short, with 19 bases between.

This chain uses TRBV7-9 with TRBJ1-4, with TRBD1 matching over 7 bases. This CDR3 region has 16 residues. V lost 3 bases to trimming and J lost 4 bases; unmatched junction nucleotides: 8. Germline values: CDR1 SEHNR, CDR2 FQNEAQ (reference sequence). As DNA, the CDR3 is TGTGCCAGCAGCTTGGGCGTGGGACAGATTAATGAAAAACTGTTTTTT. The encoded protein is CASSLGVGQINEKLFF.

DNA of the CDR3: TGTGCCAGCAATCCGCAAGCGGCCCTCCGGGGAGATACGCAGTATTTT. It yields the protein CASNPQAALRGDTQYF. V and J are TRBV27 and TRBJ2-3; maybe TRBD2 (5 bases). Germline V lookup: CDR1 MNHEY, CDR2 SMNVEV (reference sequence). V gave up 7 bases and J gave up 5 bases, with 22 bases separating them. The CDR3 has 16 amino acids.

A single count supports this clone. The V call is TRBV7-2, the J call TRBJ2-3; 8 bases are shared with TRBD2. The junction had 18 bases not matched to a gene; V was cut back by 1 base and J by 6 bases. The CDR3 covers 19 residues. Germline-derived CDR1 and CDR2 are SGHTA and FQGNSA. DNA for the CDR3: TGTGCCAGCAGCTTAGTAGCGGCTAGCGGGTCGATAAACCGGGATACGCAGTATTTT. It specifies CASSLVAASGSINRDTQYF.

The chain is built from TRBV10-3 and TRBJ2-3, with 9 bases aligning to TRBD2. V lost 3 bases and J lost 0; bases outside the gene matches: 7. In germline, CDR1 is ENHRY, CDR2 SYGVKD. The CDR3 has 17 residues. Written as DNA, the CDR3 is TGTGCCATCAGTGACGTGGCTAGCGGGGCTAGCACAGATACGCAGTATTTT. Its translation: CAISDVASGASTDTQYF.

Here the CDR3 reads CASSHGTGTRYEQYF. The CDR3, as DNA: TGCGCCAGCAGCCATGGTACCGGGACACGCTACGAGCAGTACTTC. The chain is built from TRBV4-1 and TRBJ2-7; D may be TRBD1 (6 bases). Trimming shortened V by 3 bases and J by 3 bases, and 15 bases separated the two germline ends. CDR1 MGHRA and CDR2 YSYEKL come from the germline V gene. The length of the CDR3 is 15 residues.

The chain joins TRBV29-1 to TRBJ2-1; D is undetermined. Looked up from germline, CDR1 is SQVTM and CDR2 is ANQGSEA. This CDR3 is 14 amino acids long. With 0 bases removed from V and 3 bases from J, the gap between germline ends came to 9 bases. CDR3 nucleotides: TGCAGCGTTGAAGACAGGCGACACTACAATGAGCAGTTCTTC. Encoded protein: CSVEDRRHYNEQFF.

This clone occurred a few times. The chain recombines TRBV4-1 with TRBJ2-7, with 7 bases lining up with TRBD1. V lost 4 bases to trimming and J lost 10 bases; unmatched junction nucleotides: 7. This CDR3 has 12 residues. Germline CDR1 is MGHRA and CDR2 is YSYEKL. The CDR3 DNA follows: TGCGCCAGCAGCCCTGGGACAGATTATCAGTACTTC. Translated, it gives CASSPGTDYQYF.

The chain has TRBV7-9 and TRBJ1-1, with D possibly matching TRBD1 (5 bases). This CDR3 region has 14 residues. Germline CDR1 is SEHNR and CDR2 is FQNEAQ (reference sequence). V lost 2 bases and J lost 1, with 8 bases in between. In DNA form, the CDR3 reads TGTGCCAGCAGCTTAAGGGGTACGAACACTGAAGCTTTCTTT. Residues: CASSLRGTNTEAFF.

This clone was recorded once. CDR3 protein: CASSLGTANEKLFF. The DNA of the CDR3 is TGCGCCAGCAGCTTGGGTACAGCTAATGAAAAACTGTTTTTT. V and J are TRBV5-1 and TRBJ1-4; D unclear. The germline gives CDR1 SGHRS, CDR2 YFSETQ. The CDR3 contains 14 residues. The germline V and J ends were trimmed by 0 bases and 3 bases, with 6 bases remaining between them.

The rearrangement uses TRBV7-2 and TRBJ1-5; D not resolved. V lost 5 bases, J lost 1 base, and 12 bases lay in between. CDR3 length: 15 amino acids. CDR1 is SGHTA and CDR2 is FQGNSA in the germline V gene. In DNA form, the CDR3 reads TGTGCCAGCAGCCAAGCGGGGTTGAGCAATCAGCCCCAGCATTTT. Encoded protein: CASSQAGLSNQPQHF.

This rearrangement joins TRBV27 to TRBJ2-7; the match to TRBD1 covers 8 bases. This CDR3 has 13 amino acids. Germline V gives CDR1 MNHEY, CDR2 SMNVEV (reference sequence). With V trimmed by 6 bases and J by 3 bases, 4 bases remained unmatched. Written as DNA, the CDR3 is TGTGCCAGCAGGACAGGGGTTTTCTACGAGCAGTACTTC. Protein product: CASRTGVFYEQYF.